This T cell receptor (beta chain) was identified in a study of molecular identifiers for immune sequencing clone quantification. TCRdb ran MiXCR on the PCR reads and lists one entry per CDR3 protein. The table records 490,000 or so distinct CDR3 sequences, roughly 25% of them present only once. The sample comprised naive CD8+ T cells from blood, with Jurkat cell RNA spiked in. Subset described: FACS-sorted CD8+CD4-CCR7+CD45RA+ naive T cells. The receptor comes from a human donor in good health. Some libraries in this study had Jurkat cell RNA spiked in.

CDR3 protein: CASSLNGVGTDFYEQYF. Here the CDR3 DNA reads TGTGCCAGCAGCTTGAATGGGGTCGGGACAGATTTCTACGAGCAGTACTTC. J is TRBJ2-7 and V is TRBV5-6; 7 nucleotides match TRBD1. Germline-derived CDR1 and CDR2 are SGHDT and YYEEEE. CDR3 length: 17 residues. After removal of 1 base from V and 3 bases from J, the junction contained 13 bases not matched to a gene.